This TCR beta chain was sequenced in a study of blood T cell repertoires in COVID-19. This table comes from immunoSEQ multiplex PCR, and its TCRdb copy is limited to in-frame clones, with some not included. Here the sample spans roughly 430,000 clones, approximately 90% being singletons. This clone was observed once. The TCR sequence derives from a young woman who had been exposed to COVID-19. Sample: PBMCs or T cells enriched from blood (not recorded which).

The CDR3 loop is CASREQGGVGRANVLTF. The DNA of the CDR3 is TGTGCCAGCAGGGAACAGGGAGGGGTGGGAAGGGCCAACGTCCTGACTTTC. The chain couples TRBV6-1 to TRBJ2-6; tentatively, D is TRBD2 (7 bases). Germline lookup yields CDR1 MNHNS and CDR2 SASEGT. The CDR3 is made up of 17 amino acids. Trimming stripped 6 bases from V and 5 bases from J, with 20 bases between.